These 18 T cell receptor beta chains were sequenced from one sample in a study of OX40 agonist ivuxolimab in advanced cancers. The library was made by the immunoSEQ multiplex PCR assay. The table comes from immuneACCESS by way of TCRdb, which keeps in-frame sequences with V and J called. Part of the clones is missing from these tables; in studies checked, under half for an unresolved V gene and the rest for unknown reasons. The sample table lists tens of thousands of clones, over 65% of them with a count of one. The leading ten clones occupy roughly 34% of the sample. Here the sequenced sample was CD4+ or CD8+ T cells sorted from blood, taken in a trial of the OX40 agonist ivuxolimab. Source of these receptors: an adult with an advanced solid tumor such as melanoma, head and neck, liver or kidney cancer.

This clone is judged medium-sized. The chain uses TRBV5-1 and TRBJ1-1; TRBD1 matches 9 bases. Per the germline V gene, CDR1 is SGHRS and CDR2 is YFSETQ. Trimming removed 4 bases from V and 4 bases from J; junction bases left unmatched: 5. The CDR3 covers 14 residues. The CDR3 sequence is CASSEDRGSTEAFF. The CDR3 nucleotides are TGCGCCAGCAGCGAAGACAGGGGGAGCACTGAAGCTTTCTTT.

This clone was counted once. The CDR3, as DNA: TGTGCCAGCAGCTTAGGGAGCTCTGGGGCCAACGTCCTGACTTTC. Its protein product is CASSLGSSGANVLTF. The chain employs TRBV7-6 and TRBJ2-6; D uncertain. Germline CDR1 reads SGHVS; CDR2 reads FNYEAQ. V was cut by 1 base and J by 0 bases, with 4 bases left in between. This CDR3 is 15 amino acids long.

The CDR3 loop is CASSLGAQGRWPEAFF. The CDR3 coding sequence is TGTGCCAGCAGCCTAGGCGCCCAGGGGCGGTGGCCTGAAGCTTTCTTT. The chain uses TRBV5-6 and TRBJ1-1; perhaps TRBD1 as D (6 bases). The germline V and J ends were trimmed by 4 bases and 6 bases, with 22 bases remaining between them. The CDR3 length is 16 residues. Germline lookup yields CDR1 SGHDT and CDR2 YYEEEE.

A few counts support this clone. The rearrangement uses TRBV25-1 and TRBJ1-5, with unresolved D. There are 9 residues in the CDR3. CDR1 is MGHDK, CDR2 SYGVNS, per germline. With 10 bases removed from V and 9 bases from J, the gap between germline ends came to 7 bases. This CDR3 is CATPWPQHF. CDR3 nucleotides: TGTGCCACCCCCTGGCCCCAGCATTTT. Based on the CDR3 plus reference TRBV25-1 and TRBJ1-5, the full variable domain is EADIYQTPRYLVIGTGKKITLECSQTMGHDKMYWYQQDPGMELHLIHYSYGVNSTEKGDLSSESTVSRIRTEHFPLTLESARPSHTSQYLCATPWPQHFGDGTRLSIL.

The chain is built from TRBV7-9 and TRBJ1-1; D remains ambiguous. This CDR3 is built from 14 residues. V was pared by 1 base and J by 2 bases, with 8 bases between. Looked up from germline, CDR1 is SEHNR and CDR2 is FQNEAQ (reference sequence). Here the CDR3 reads CASSLGAGNTEAFF. CDR3 nucleotide sequence: TGTGCCAGCAGCTTAGGGGCAGGAAACACTGAAGCTTTCTTT.

J is TRBJ2-1 and V is TRBV27; tentative D call: TRBD2 (6 bases). The germline V and J ends were trimmed by 4 bases and 2 bases, with 12 bases remaining between them. Germline V CDR1 and CDR2: MNHEY, SMNVEV (reference sequence). The CDR3 length is 15 residues. Here the CDR3 reads CASSSVGSPYNEQFF. CDR3 sequence (DNA): TGTGCCAGCAGTTCCGTCGGGAGCCCCTACAATGAGCAGTTCTTC.

This chain uses TRBV11-3 with TRBJ2-7; 10 positions agree with TRBD1. From germline, CDR1 is SGHNT and CDR2 YENEEA. J lost 3 bases, V lost 1 base, and 9 bases had no gene match. CDR3 length: 17 residues. CDR3 sequence: CASSLGAGDRGGYEQYF. For the CDR3, the DNA is TGTGCCAGCAGCTTAGGAGCAGGGGACAGGGGCGGCTACGAGCAGTACTTC.

This chain links TRBV4-2 with TRBJ1-1; D is unresolved. The CDR3 totals 14 residues. V lost 0 bases to trimming and J lost 7 bases, with 12 bases between them. Germline loops: CDR1 LGHNA, CDR2 YNFKEQ. The CDR3 loop reads CASSQDAWRSEAFF. The CDR3, as DNA: TGTGCCAGCAGCCAAGATGCTTGGCGCAGTGAAGCTTTCTTT.

The chain has TRBV5-1 and TRBJ2-7; D is unclear. The CDR3 length is 15 residues. Germline V gives CDR1 SGHRS, CDR2 YFSETQ. The V end lost 2 bases, the J end lost 0 bases, and 12 bases lay between the germline ends. The CDR3 region is CASSFSQADSYEQYF. For the CDR3, the DNA is TGCGCCAGCAGCTTTTCGCAGGCTGACTCCTACGAGCAGTACTTC.

The rearrangement uses TRBV28 and TRBJ1-1; TRBD1 matches 7 bases. V was clipped by 7 bases and J by 7 bases; unmatched bases: 12. Germline lookup yields CDR1 MDHEN and CDR2 SYDVKM. The CDR3 extends over 14 amino acids. The CDR3 protein is CASTADREVVEAFF. In nucleotides, the CDR3 is TGTGCCAGCACCGCAGACAGGGAAGTGGTTGAAGCTTTCTTT.

This clone was seen only once. The rearrangement links TRBV5-1 to TRBJ2-7; possibly TRBD1 or TRBD2 for D (5 bases each). V lost 1 base, J lost 2 bases, and 10 bases lay in between. CDR3 length equals 14 residues. The germline V gene has CDR1 SGHRS and CDR2 YFSETQ. The CDR3 coding sequence is TGCGCCAGCAGCTTGTGGGGGACCACCTACGAGCAGTACTTC. This sequence encodes CASSLWGTTYEQYF.

CDR3 DNA sequence: TGTGCCAGCAGCTTAGGCCGCTGGCCCTACGAGCAGTACTTC. This encodes CASSLGRWPYEQYF. The chain carries TRBV5-6 and TRBJ2-7; D uncertain. CDR1 is SGHDT and CDR2 is YYEEEE in the germline V gene. V lost 2 bases and J lost 2, with 11 bases in between. CDR3 length equals 14 residues.

The chain recombines TRBV11-2 with TRBJ2-3; 11 positions match TRBD1. V lost 0 bases and J lost 2; bases outside the gene matches: 7. CDR3 length: 18 residues. Germline V gives CDR1 SGHAT, CDR2 FQNNGV. Here the CDR3 reads CASSLDALGQGVTDTQYF. The CDR3 DNA reads TGTGCCAGCAGCTTAGATGCGTTGGGACAGGGGGTCACAGATACGCAGTATTTT.

This clone was observed once. The CDR3 bases are TGCGCCAGCAGCCAACAAACAGGGGCCAGGCCGACCCAGTACTTC. The encoded protein is CASSQQTGARPTQYF. V usage is TRBV4-1 and J usage is TRBJ2-5; 7 nucleotides align to TRBD1. The V and J ends lost 2 bases and 7 bases, in that order; junction bases with no gene match: 10. The CDR3 sequence is 15 residues long. Germline V gene lookup returns CDR1 MGHRA and CDR2 YSYEKL.

J is TRBJ2-3 and V is TRBV7-9; weak D call: TRBD1 (6 bases). Germline assignment: CDR1 SEHNR and CDR2 FQNEAQ (reference sequence). This CDR3 is built from 15 residues. The V and J ends lost 8 bases and 0 bases respectively, with 15 bases between them. CDR3 nucleotides: TGTGCCAGCGATACCGGGCAGGGGAGCACAGATACGCAGTATTTT. It encodes CASDTGQGSTDTQYF.

The chain has TRBV23-1 and TRBJ2-7; D gene ambiguous. TRBV23-1 is filed as an ORF, its function uncertain. The CDR3 is 12 amino acids. Trimming took off 6 bases at V and 3 bases at J, with 9 bases between the two ends. The chain's CDR3 is CASRTDCYEQYF. The CDR3 bases are TGCGCCAGCAGGACCGATTGCTACGAGCAGTACTTC.

The V gene is TRBV5-4, the J gene TRBJ1-2, with D perhaps matching TRBD1 (6 bases). V shed 0 bases and J shed 3 bases, with 9 bases lying between them. Looked up from germline, CDR1 is SGHNT and CDR2 is YYREEE (reference sequence). The CDR3 covers 14 residues. The CDR3 coding sequence is TGTGCCAGCAGCTTGGGGGGGGCCGACTATGGCTACACCTTC. Its protein is CASSLGGADYGYTF. The complete variable domain, with remaining parts taken from reference TRBV5-4 and TRBJ1-2, reads ETGVTQSPTHLIKTRGQQVTLRCSSQSGHNTVSWYQQALGQGPQFIFQYYREEENGRGNFPPRFSGLQFPNYSSELNVNALELDDSALYLCASSLGGADYGYTFGSGTRLTVV.

This clone appeared a few times. The chain employs TRBV30 and TRBJ1-1; D unresolved. CDR3 length equals 12 residues. Trimming pared 2 bases from V and 5 bases from J, leaving 9 bases between. Germline CDR1 is GTSNPN and CDR2 is SVGIG (reference sequence). The CDR3 reads CAWSPGSTEAFF. The CDR3 nucleotides are TGTGCCTGGAGTCCGGGATCGACTGAAGCTTTCTTT. Full variable domain (missing parts from reference TRBV30 and TRBJ1-1): SQTIHQWPATLVQPVGSPLSLECTVEGTSNPNLYWYRQAAGRGLQLLFYSVGIGQISSEVPQNLSASRPQDRQFILSSKKLLLSDSGFYLCAWSPGSTEAFFGQGTRLTVV.